This is a list of T cell receptor beta chains from one sample in a study of post-analysis software for immune sequencing data. Each CDR3 protein is one row after TCRdb ran MiXCR on the PCR reads. The top ten hold 0.55% to 0.65% of the sample, which has about 760,000 distinct CDR3 sequences, 30% seen once. Sequencing was done on a sample of blood. The receptor source for this set is a girl aged 5 to 17 with multiple sclerosis. Each CDR3 is given with its conserved first and last residue. The order of the fields is D gene, clone size, J gene, V gene, CDR3 DNA, CDR3 protein. The D gene is left open where the match is weak. Only part of the rows carry a size: once, few, many, or a class if the clone is expanded.

D gene: .; clone size: .; J gene: TRBJ1-6; V gene: TRBV19; CDR3 DNA: TGTGCCAGTATTTTGTCACCCCTCCACTTT; CDR3 protein: CASILSPLHF
D gene: .; clone size: few; J gene: TRBJ2-3; V gene: TRBV7-8; CDR3 DNA: TGTGCCAGCAGCTTAGAGGTCCGGCGAATTAGCACAGATACGCAGTATTTT; CDR3 protein: CASSLEVRRISTDTQYF
D gene: TRBD1; clone size: .; J gene: TRBJ1-1; V gene: TRBV6-6; CDR3 DNA: TGTGCCAGCAGTAAAGACAGGGAAACTTTCTTT; CDR3 protein: CASSKDRETFF
D gene: TRBD2; clone size: .; J gene: TRBJ2-7; V gene: TRBV29-1; CDR3 DNA: TGCAGCGTTGAAGGGGGTAGCGGGAGGGCCCTGGACGAGCAGTACTTC; CDR3 protein: CSVEGGSGRALDEQYF
D gene: .; clone size: .; J gene: TRBJ1-6; V gene: TRBV4-1; CDR3 DNA: TGCGCCAGCAGCCAAGAAGGTTCGCCGACCAATTCACCCCTCCACTTT; CDR3 protein: CASSQEGSPTNSPLHF
D gene: .; clone size: .; J gene: TRBJ2-1; V gene: TRBV7-9; CDR3 DNA: TGTGCCAGCAGCCCGAAGGTAGCGGCCTACAATGAGCAGTTCTTC; CDR3 protein: CASSPKVAAYNEQFF
D gene: .; clone size: .; J gene: TRBJ1-1; V gene: TRBV5-1; CDR3 DNA: TGCGCCAGCCGCTGGGACACGGAGAACACTGAAGCTTTCTTT; CDR3 protein: CASRWDTENTEAFF
D gene: .; clone size: .; J gene: TRBJ2-1; V gene: TRBV20-1; CDR3 DNA: TGCAGTGCTAGTTTCGACTTATTCTACAATGAGCAGTTCTTC; CDR3 protein: CSASFDLFYNEQFF
D gene: .; clone size: .; J gene: TRBJ1-6; V gene: TRBV7-2; CDR3 DNA: TGTGCCAGCAGCTTAGATCGGCCGGGAGCGGGTTCACCCCTCCACTTT; CDR3 protein: CASSLDRPGAGSPLHF
D gene: TRBD2; clone size: .; J gene: TRBJ2-1; V gene: TRBV10-3; CDR3 DNA: TGTGCCATCGGGCGGGAGTACAATGAGCAGTTCTTC; CDR3 protein: CAIGREYNEQFF
D gene: .; clone size: .; J gene: TRBJ2-2; V gene: TRBV7-2; CDR3 DNA: TGTGCCAGCAGCTTAGCGGGAGTTGGCACCGGGGAGCTGTTTTTT; CDR3 protein: CASSLAGVGTGELFF
D gene: TRBD1; clone size: few; J gene: TRBJ2-3; V gene: TRBV12-3/TRBV12-4; CDR3 DNA: TGTGCCAGCAGTTTAGGTCCCAGGGGGACGCAGTATTTT; CDR3 protein: CASSLGPRGTQYF
D gene: TRBD1; clone size: few; J gene: TRBJ2-1; V gene: TRBV20-1; CDR3 DNA: TGCAGTGCTCCAGGACAGGAAAACTACAATGAGCAGTTCTTC; CDR3 protein: CSAPGQENYNEQFF
D gene: TRBD2; clone size: .; J gene: TRBJ2-7; V gene: TRBV20-1; CDR3 DNA: TGCAGTGCTTTGCGGGAGGGCAGCTCCTACGAGCAGTACTTC; CDR3 protein: CSALREGSSYEQYF
D gene: TRBD1; clone size: .; J gene: TRBJ2-6; V gene: TRBV5-1; CDR3 DNA: TGCGCCAGCAGCGCGCCCCCGGGACAGGGGTTGCCTGGGGCCAACGTCCTGACTTTC; CDR3 protein: CASSAPPGQGLPGANVLTF
D gene: .; clone size: .; J gene: TRBJ1-1; V gene: TRBV27; CDR3 DNA: TGTGCCAGCAGCCACAAGCCTCGGGGTGAAGCTTTCTTT; CDR3 protein: CASSHKPRGEAFF
D gene: .; clone size: many; J gene: TRBJ2-1; V gene: TRBV29-1; CDR3 DNA: TGCAGCGCACGAACAACCTACAATGAGCAGTTCTTC; CDR3 protein: CSARTTYNEQFF
D gene: .; clone size: .; J gene: TRBJ1-4; V gene: TRBV15; CDR3 DNA: TGTGCCACCAGCAAAAAGGGAGAAAAACTGTTTTTT; CDR3 protein: CATSKKGEKLFF
D gene: .; clone size: .; J gene: TRBJ2-7; V gene: TRBV29-1; CDR3 DNA: TGCAGCGTTGGTGGGATTTTTAAGTACGAGCAGTACTTC; CDR3 protein: CSVGGIFKYEQYF
D gene: .; clone size: .; J gene: TRBJ2-7; V gene: TRBV29-1; CDR3 DNA: TGCAGCGTTTGGTTCAGGGGCGAGCAGTACTTC; CDR3 protein: CSVWFRGEQYF
D gene: .; clone size: .; J gene: TRBJ1-1; V gene: TRBV2; CDR3 DNA: .; CDR3 protein: CASILDSTNTEAFF
D gene: .; clone size: few; J gene: TRBJ2-3; V gene: TRBV4-1; CDR3 DNA: TGCGCCAGCAGCCCCCTATCAACCACTGGGGCAGATACGCAGTATTTT; CDR3 protein: CASSPLSTTGADTQYF
D gene: TRBD2; clone size: once; J gene: TRBJ2-3; V gene: TRBV7-9; CDR3 DNA: TGTGCCAGCAGCGCGCCGGGACTAGCGGTCACAGATACGCAGTATTTT; CDR3 protein: CASSAPGLAVTDTQYF
D gene: TRBD1; clone size: .; J gene: TRBJ2-5; V gene: TRBV20-1; CDR3 DNA: TGCAGTGGAACGTACAGGGGCGACAAGCAGTACTTC; CDR3 protein: CSGTYRGDKQYF
D gene: .; clone size: many; J gene: TRBJ2-7; V gene: TRBV12-3/TRBV12-4; CDR3 DNA: TGTGCCAGCAGTTTGGCCCCGGCCTACGAGCAGTACTTC; CDR3 protein: CASSLAPAYEQYF
D gene: TRBD2; clone size: few; J gene: TRBJ2-5; V gene: TRBV5-1; CDR3 DNA: TGCGCCAGCAGCTTGTCTACTAGCGGCCAAGAGACCCAGTACTTC; CDR3 protein: CASSLSTSGQETQYF
D gene: .; clone size: .; J gene: TRBJ2-2; V gene: TRBV28; CDR3 DNA: TGTGCCAGCAGTATCCAGGGGGGTTATGTCGGGGAGCTGTTTTTT; CDR3 protein: CASSIQGGYVGELFF
D gene: TRBD1; clone size: many; J gene: TRBJ2-1; V gene: TRBV28; CDR3 DNA: TGTGCCAGCAGTTTACCTACCGAGACAGGGGCCTACAATGAGCAGTTCTTC; CDR3 protein: CASSLPTETGAYNEQFF
D gene: .; clone size: .; J gene: TRBJ2-7; V gene: TRBV19; CDR3 DNA: TGTGCCAGTAGTATTACAGGGACGACCTACGAGCAGTACTTC; CDR3 protein: CASSITGTTYEQYF
D gene: .; clone size: .; J gene: TRBJ1-4; V gene: TRBV11-2; CDR3 DNA: TGTGCCAGCAGCTTACTCACGGGGCTTAATGAAAAACTGTTTTTT; CDR3 protein: CASSLLTGLNEKLFF
D gene: TRBD1; clone size: .; J gene: TRBJ2-1; V gene: TRBV28; CDR3 DNA: TGTGCCAGCAGTCCCCCGGGGACAGGGGATCATGAGCAGTTCTTC; CDR3 protein: CASSPPGTGDHEQFF
D gene: .; clone size: few; J gene: TRBJ2-1; V gene: TRBV7-2; CDR3 DNA: TGTGCCAGCAGCTTAGACCTGGTCCTTGAGCAGTTCTTC; CDR3 protein: CASSLDLVLEQFF